What follows describes a single T cell receptor (beta chain). As yet, its antigen is unknown. At one boundary the junction diverges from the germline segment, which might be a read error. TCRdb independently ran MiXCR on the 5' RACE reads; one entry per CDR3 protein. The sample lists over 350,000 distinct CDR3 sequences, roughly 26% occurring once. This record comes from a study of T-cell memory formation after mild COVID-19. Study overall: Clusters were largely donor specific. Study-level points and caveats: Contracting CD4+ clones lay largely in CM and EM, with CD8+ ones residing in EMRA.

Germline V gives CDR1 SSHAT, CDR2 FNYEAQ (reference sequence). The CDR3 sequence is 13 residues long. This chain connects TRBV7-7 to TRBJ2-1, with 9 bases matching TRBD2. What was sequenced was PBMCs or a T cell subset sorted from them (not recorded which). The clonotype was recovered from an adult woman who had mild COVID-19 (a few samples of this study predate the infection). Cell type and time point are not known. For the CDR3, the DNA is TGTGCTAGCAGCTTAGCGGGAGTTTCCGAGCAGTTCTTC. The encoded protein is CASSLAGVSEQFF.